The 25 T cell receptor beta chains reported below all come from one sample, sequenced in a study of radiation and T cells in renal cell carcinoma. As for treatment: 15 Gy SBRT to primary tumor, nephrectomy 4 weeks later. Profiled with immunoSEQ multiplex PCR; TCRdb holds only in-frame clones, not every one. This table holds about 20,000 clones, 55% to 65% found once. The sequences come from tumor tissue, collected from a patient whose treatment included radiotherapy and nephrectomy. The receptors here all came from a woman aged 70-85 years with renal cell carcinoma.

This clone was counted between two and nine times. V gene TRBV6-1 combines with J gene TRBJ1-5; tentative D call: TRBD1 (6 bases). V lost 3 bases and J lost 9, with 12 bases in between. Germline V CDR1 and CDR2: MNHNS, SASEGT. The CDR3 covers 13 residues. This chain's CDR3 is CASSDTTGMPQHF. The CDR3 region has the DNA TGTGCCAGCAGTGACACTACAGGGATGCCCCAGCATTTT.

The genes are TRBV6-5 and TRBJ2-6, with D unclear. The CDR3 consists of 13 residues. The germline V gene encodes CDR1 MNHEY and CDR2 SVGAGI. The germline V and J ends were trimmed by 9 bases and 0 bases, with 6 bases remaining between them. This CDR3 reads CASRFSGANVLTF. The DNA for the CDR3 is TGTGCCAGTCGCTTCTCTGGGGCCAACGTCCTGACTTTC.

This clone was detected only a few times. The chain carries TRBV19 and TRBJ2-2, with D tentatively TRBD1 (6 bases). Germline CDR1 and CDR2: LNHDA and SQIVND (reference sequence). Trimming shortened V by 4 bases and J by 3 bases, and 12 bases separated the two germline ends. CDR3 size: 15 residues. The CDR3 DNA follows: TGTGCCAGTAGTAACAGGGTTTTGGACACCGGGGAGCTGTTTTTT. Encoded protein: CASSNRVLDTGELFF.

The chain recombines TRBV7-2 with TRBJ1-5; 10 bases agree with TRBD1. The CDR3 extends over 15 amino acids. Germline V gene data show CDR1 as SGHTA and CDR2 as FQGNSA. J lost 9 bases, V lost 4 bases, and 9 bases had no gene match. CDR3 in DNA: TGTGCCAGCAGCTCCCGATCCGGGACAGGGGTGCCCCAGCATTTT. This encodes CASSSRSGTGVPQHF. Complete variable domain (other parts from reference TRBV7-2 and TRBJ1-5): GAGVSQSPSNKVTEKGKDVELRCDPISGHTALYWYRQSLGQGLEFLIYFQGNSAPDKSGLPSDRFSAERTGGSVSTLTIQRTQQEDSAVYLCASSSRSGTGVPQHFGDGTRLSIL.

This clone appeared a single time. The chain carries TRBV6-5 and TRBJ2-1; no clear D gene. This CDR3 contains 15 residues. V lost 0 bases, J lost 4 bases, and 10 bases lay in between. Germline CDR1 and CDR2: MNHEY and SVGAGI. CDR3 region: CASSYSNNRYNEQFF. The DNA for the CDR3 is TGTGCCAGCAGTTACTCAAACAATAGGTACAATGAGCAGTTCTTC.

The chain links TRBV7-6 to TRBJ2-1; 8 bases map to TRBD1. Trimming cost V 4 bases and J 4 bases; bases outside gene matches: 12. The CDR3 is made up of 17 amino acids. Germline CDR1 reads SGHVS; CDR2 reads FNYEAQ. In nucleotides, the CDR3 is TGTGCCAGCAGCTCAAAGGCACGGGGACAGGTTTACAATGAGCAGTTCTTC. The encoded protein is CASSSKARGQVYNEQFF. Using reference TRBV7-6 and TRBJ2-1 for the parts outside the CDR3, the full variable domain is GAGVSQSPRYKVTKRGQDVALRCDPISGHVSLYWYRQALGQGPEFLTYFNYEAQQDKSGLPNDRFSAERPEGSISTLTIQRTEQRDSAMYRCASSSKARGQVYNEQFFGPGTRLTVL.

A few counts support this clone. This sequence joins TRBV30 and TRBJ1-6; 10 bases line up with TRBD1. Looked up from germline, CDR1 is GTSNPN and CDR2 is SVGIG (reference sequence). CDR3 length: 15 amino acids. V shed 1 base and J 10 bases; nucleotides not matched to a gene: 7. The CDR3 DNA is TGTGCCTGGAGTGCGGGGGGACAGGGGTACTCACCCCTCCACTTT. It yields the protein CAWSAGGQGYSPLHF. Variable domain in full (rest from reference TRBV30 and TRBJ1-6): SQTIHQWPATLVQPVGSPLSLECTVEGTSNPNLYWYRQAAGRGLQLLFYSVGIGQISSEVPQNLSASRPQDRQFILSSKKLLLSDSGFYLCAWSAGGQGYSPLHFGNGTRLTVT.

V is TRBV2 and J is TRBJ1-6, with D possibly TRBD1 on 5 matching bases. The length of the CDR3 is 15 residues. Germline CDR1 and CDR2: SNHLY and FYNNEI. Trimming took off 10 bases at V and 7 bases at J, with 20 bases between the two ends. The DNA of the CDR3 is TGTGCCACCTCACCGGTGACAGACCAAAATTCACCCCTCCACTTT. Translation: CATSPVTDQNSPLHF.

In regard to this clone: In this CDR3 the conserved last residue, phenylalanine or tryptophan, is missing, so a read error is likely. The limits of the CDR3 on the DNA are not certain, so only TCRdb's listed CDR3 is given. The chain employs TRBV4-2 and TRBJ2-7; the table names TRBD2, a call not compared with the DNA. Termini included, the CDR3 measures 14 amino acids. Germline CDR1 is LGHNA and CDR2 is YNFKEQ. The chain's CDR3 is CASSPGRREGGLLL.

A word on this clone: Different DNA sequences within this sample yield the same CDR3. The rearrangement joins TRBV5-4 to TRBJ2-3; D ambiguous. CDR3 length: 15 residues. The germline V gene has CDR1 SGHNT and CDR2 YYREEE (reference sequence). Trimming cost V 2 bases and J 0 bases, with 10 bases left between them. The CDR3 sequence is CASSLDQSSTDTQYF. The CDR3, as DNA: TGTGCCAGCAGCTTAGACCAATCTAGCACAGATACGCAGTATTTT.

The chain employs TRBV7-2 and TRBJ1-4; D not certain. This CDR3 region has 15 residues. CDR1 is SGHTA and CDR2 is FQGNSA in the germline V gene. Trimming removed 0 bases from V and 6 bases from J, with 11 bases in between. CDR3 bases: TGTGCCAGCAGCTTAGCGCCCGGTCTCTATGAAAAACTGTTTTTT. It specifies CASSLAPGLYEKLFF.

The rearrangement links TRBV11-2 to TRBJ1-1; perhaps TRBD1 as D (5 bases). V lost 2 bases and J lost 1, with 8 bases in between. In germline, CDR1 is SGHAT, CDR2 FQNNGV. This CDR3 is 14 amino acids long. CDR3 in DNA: TGTGCCAGCAGCTTATACCAGGGGAACACTGAAGCTTTCTTT. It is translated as CASSLYQGNTEAFF.

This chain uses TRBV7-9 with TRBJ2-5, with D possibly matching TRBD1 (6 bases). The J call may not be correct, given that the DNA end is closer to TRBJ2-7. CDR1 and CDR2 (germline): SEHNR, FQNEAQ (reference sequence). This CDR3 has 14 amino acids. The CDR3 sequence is CASSPATGLYEQYF. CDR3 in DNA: TGTGCCAGCAGCCCAGCCACAGGGCTTTACGAGCAGTACTTC.

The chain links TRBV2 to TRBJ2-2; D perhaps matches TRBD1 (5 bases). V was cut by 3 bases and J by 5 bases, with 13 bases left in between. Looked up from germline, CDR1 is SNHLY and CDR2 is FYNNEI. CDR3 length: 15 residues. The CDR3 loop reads CASSDGRDRTGELFF. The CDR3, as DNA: TGTGCCAGCAGTGATGGCAGGGATAGGACCGGGGAGCTGTTTTTT.

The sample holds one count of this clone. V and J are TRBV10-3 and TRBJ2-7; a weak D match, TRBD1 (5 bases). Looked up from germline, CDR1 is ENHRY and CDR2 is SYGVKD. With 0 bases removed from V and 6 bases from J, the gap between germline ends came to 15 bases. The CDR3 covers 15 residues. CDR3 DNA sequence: TGTGCCATCAGTGAGTCGGATGGGGCAGGCAGCGAGCAGTACTTC. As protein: CAISESDGAGSEQYF.

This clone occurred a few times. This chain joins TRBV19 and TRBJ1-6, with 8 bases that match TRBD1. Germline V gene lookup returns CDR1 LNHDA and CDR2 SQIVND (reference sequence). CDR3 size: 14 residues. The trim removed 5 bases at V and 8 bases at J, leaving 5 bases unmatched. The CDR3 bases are TGTGCCAGTAGTTACGGACAGGGCTATTCACCCCTCCACTTT. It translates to CASSYGQGYSPLHF.

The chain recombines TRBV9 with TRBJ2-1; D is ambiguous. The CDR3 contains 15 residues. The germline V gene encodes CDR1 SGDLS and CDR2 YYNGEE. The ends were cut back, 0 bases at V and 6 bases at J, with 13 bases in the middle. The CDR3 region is CASSVGTLGVNEQFF. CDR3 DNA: TGTGCCAGCAGCGTAGGGACCTTGGGTGTCAATGAGCAGTTCTTC.

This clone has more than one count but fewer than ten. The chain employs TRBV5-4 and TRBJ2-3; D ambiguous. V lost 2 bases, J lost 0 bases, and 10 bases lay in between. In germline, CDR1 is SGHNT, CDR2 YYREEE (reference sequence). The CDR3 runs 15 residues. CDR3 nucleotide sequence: TGTGCCAGCAGCTTCCCCCTAGAAAGCACAGATACGCAGTATTTT. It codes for CASSFPLESTDTQYF.

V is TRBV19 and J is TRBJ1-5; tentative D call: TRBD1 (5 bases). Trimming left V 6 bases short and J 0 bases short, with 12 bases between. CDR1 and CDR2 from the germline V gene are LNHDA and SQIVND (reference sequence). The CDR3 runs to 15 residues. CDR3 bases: TGTGCCAGTAGCCTGTGGGGCGATAGCAATCAGCCCCAGCATTTT. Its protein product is CASSLWGDSNQPQHF.

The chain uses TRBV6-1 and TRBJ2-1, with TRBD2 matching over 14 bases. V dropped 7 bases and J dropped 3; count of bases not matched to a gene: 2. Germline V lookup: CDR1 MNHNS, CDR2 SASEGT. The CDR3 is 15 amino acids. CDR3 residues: CASTGTSGGYNEQFF. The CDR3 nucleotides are TGTGCCAGCACCGGGACTAGCGGGGGCTACAATGAGCAGTTCTTC.

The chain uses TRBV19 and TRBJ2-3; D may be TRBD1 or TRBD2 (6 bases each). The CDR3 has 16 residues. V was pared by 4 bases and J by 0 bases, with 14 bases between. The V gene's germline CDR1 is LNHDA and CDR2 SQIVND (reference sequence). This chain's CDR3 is CASSRKGGPSTDTQYF. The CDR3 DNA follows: TGTGCCAGTAGTAGAAAAGGGGGGCCAAGCACAGATACGCAGTATTTT.

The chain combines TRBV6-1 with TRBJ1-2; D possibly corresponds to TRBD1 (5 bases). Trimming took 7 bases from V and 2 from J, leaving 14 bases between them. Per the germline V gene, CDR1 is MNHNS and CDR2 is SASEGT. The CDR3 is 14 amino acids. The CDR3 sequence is CASTLGRTNYGYTF. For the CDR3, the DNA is TGTGCCAGCACCTTGGGCAGGACAAACTATGGCTACACCTTC.

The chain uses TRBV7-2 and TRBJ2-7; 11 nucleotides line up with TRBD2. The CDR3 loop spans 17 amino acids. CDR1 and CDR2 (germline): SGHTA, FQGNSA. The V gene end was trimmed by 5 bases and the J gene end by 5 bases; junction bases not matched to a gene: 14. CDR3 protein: CASSPQLAGGPGDEQYF. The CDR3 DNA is TGTGCCAGCAGCCCACAGCTAGCGGGGGGCCCCGGGGACGAGCAGTACTTC. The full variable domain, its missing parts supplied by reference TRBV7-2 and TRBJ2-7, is GAGVSQSPSNKVTEKGKDVELRCDPISGHTALYWYRQSLGQGLEFLIYFQGNSAPDKSGLPSDRFSAERTGGSVSTLTIQRTQQEDSAVYLCASSPQLAGGPGDEQYFGPGTRLTVT.

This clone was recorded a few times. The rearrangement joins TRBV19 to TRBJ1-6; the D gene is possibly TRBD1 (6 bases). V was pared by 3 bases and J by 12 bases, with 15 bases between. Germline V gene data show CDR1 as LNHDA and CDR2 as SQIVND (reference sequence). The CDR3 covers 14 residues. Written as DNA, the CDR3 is TGTGCCAGTAGTATTGGGACACGTATAGAACCCCTCCACTTT. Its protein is CASSIGTRIEPLHF.

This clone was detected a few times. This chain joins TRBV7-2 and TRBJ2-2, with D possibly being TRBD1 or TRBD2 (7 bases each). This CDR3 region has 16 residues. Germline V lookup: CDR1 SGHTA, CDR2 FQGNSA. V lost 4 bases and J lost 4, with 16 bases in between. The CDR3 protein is CASSSLPGGVTGELFF. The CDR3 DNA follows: TGTGCCAGCAGCTCCCTTCCAGGGGGGGTCACCGGGGAGCTGTTTTTT.